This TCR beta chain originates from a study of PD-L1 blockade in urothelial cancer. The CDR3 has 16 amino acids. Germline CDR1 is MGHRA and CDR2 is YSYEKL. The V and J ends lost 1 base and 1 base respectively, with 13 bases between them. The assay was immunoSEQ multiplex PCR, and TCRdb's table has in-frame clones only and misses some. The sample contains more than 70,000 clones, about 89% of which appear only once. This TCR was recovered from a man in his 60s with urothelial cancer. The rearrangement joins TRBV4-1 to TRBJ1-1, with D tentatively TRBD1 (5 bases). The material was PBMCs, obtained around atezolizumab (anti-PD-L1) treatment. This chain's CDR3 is CASSQVLGGANTEAFF. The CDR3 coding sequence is TGCGCCAGCAGCCAAGTTCTGGGGGGTGCGAACACTGAAGCTTTCTTT.